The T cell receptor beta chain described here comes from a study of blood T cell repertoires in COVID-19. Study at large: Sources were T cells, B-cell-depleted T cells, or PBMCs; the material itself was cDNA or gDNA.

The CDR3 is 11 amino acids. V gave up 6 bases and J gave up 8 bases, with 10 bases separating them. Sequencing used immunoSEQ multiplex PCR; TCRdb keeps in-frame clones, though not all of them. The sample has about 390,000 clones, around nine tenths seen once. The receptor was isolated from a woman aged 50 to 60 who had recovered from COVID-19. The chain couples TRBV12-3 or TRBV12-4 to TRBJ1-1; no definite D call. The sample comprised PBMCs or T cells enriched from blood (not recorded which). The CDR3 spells CASSLGEEAFF. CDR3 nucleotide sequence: TGTGCCAGCAGCTTGGGAGAAGAAGCTTTCTTT.